This T cell receptor beta chain was obtained from a study of blood T cell repertoires in COVID-19. This CDR3 region has 14 residues. CDR1 is MNHEY, CDR2 SVGEGT, per germline. The junction had 2 bases not matched to a gene; V was cut back by 4 bases and J by 1 base. TCRdb keeps only in-frame clones here, not all; method: immunoSEQ multiplex PCR. The repertoire holds roughly 260,000 clones, with around 92% as singletons. While infection was still active, Seattle patients were enrolled and then followed longitudinally. The clonotype comes from a person aged 18-30 years with COVID-19, enrolled during active disease. Material: peripheral blood. The chain has TRBV6-2 or TRBV6-3 and TRBJ2-5, with 8 bases aligning to TRBD1. The CDR3 coding sequence is TGTGCCAGCAGTTGGACAGGGAGCCAAGAGACCCAGTACTTC. Its translation: CASSWTGSQETQYF.